These 3 T cell receptor beta chains were sequenced from one sample in a study of T cells expressing NK-cell markers. Using the 5' RACE reads, TCRdb records one entry per CDR3 protein without DNA. The table for this sample gives hundreds of thousands of distinct CDR3 sequences. Sample: blood T cells: a sorted CD56 or NKG2C T cell subset, CD4+ or CD8+ T cells, or bulk PBMC T cells (not recorded which). The receptors originated from a woman between 18 and 70 years old in good health.

V usage is TRBV12-3 or TRBV12-4 and J usage is TRBJ1-1; TCRdb indicates TRBD1, and absent DNA this call remains unverified. This CDR3 is 13 amino acids long. The CDR3: CASSRTVNTEAFF.

The rearrangement joins TRBV12-3 or TRBV12-4 to TRBJ1-3; no DNA is available, so the TRBD1 call from TCRdb remains unchecked. This CDR3 has 15 amino acids. The CDR3: CASSPRGQGSNTIYF.

CDR3 region: CSAGTVTDIQYF. The V gene is TRBV29-1, the J gene TRBJ2-4; the D call of TRBD1 rests on TCRdb alone, since no DNA is present to check it. Per the germline V gene, CDR1 is SQVTM and CDR2 is ANQGSEA. The CDR3 extends over 12 amino acids.